A single sample gave rise to the 20 T cell receptor beta chains below, sequenced in a study of T cells in Graves' hyperthyroidism and ophthalmopathy. Using RNA transcripts as the source, TCR beta CDR3 regions were amplified. When the TCR CDR3 underwent first-round RT-PCR, the HTBI primer set was used. TCRdb called the multiplex PCR reads again in MiXCR, with one record for every CDR3 protein. Here the sample spans some 92,000 distinct CDR3 sequences, roughly 39% being singletons. The source material was peripheral blood or thyroid tissue (not recorded which). These receptors all stem from a woman aged 30 to 39 with Graves' hyperthyroidism.

The chain employs TRBV28 and TRBJ1-2, with D tentatively TRBD1 (5 bases). Germline-derived CDR1 and CDR2 are MDHEN and SYDVKM. The V gene lost 4 bases and the J gene lost 4 bases, with 19 bases spanning the gap. The CDR3 is 16 residues long. CDR3 sequence (DNA): TGTGCCAGCAGTTCCCGGGGACGGCATAATTTCTATGGCTACACCTTC. Amino acids: CASSSRGRHNFYGYTF.

This clonotype was seen at least ten times. This chain uses TRBV10-2 with TRBJ1-1; 10 nucleotides align to TRBD1. Germline V gene sequence: CDR1 WSHSY, CDR2 SAAADI. J lost 5 bases, V lost 8 bases, and 11 bases had no gene match. The CDR3 sequence is 15 residues long. CDR3 in amino acids: CASSLPGQGGTEAFF. The CDR3, as DNA: TGCGCCAGCTCCCTCCCTGGACAGGGGGGAACTGAAGCTTTCTTT.

This clonotype occurred many times. The chain combines TRBV2 with TRBJ2-7; D gene ambiguous. Germline-derived CDR1 and CDR2 are SNHLY and FYNNEI. Trimming cost V 7 bases and J 3 bases, with 10 bases left between them. The CDR3 is 12 residues long. This CDR3 reads CASTGVGYEQYF. CDR3 bases: TGTGCCAGCACTGGGGTAGGCTACGAGCAGTACTTC.

The V and J genes are TRBV7-2 and TRBJ2-5; D ambiguous. Germline CDR1 SGHTA, CDR2 FQGNSA. V was clipped by 5 bases and J by 2 bases, with 9 bases between them. This CDR3 has 13 amino acids. The CDR3 loop reads CASSPHPQETQYF. For the CDR3, the DNA is TGTGCCAGCAGCCCGCATCCACAAGAGACCCAGTACTTC. Combining the CDR3 with reference TRBV7-2 and TRBJ2-5 gives the whole variable domain GAGVSQSPSNKVTEKGKDVELRCDPISGHTALYWYRQSLGQGLEFLIYFQGNSAPDKSGLPSDRFSAERTGGSVSTLTIQRTQQEDSAVYLCASSPHPQETQYFGPGTRLLVL.

The V and J genes are TRBV28 and TRBJ1-3, with TRBD1 as a possible D gene (5 bases). Trimming removed 6 bases from V and 0 bases from J, with 15 bases in between. CDR3 size: 16 residues. Germline V gene lookup returns CDR1 MDHEN and CDR2 SYDVKM. CDR3 region: CASSLMGLSSGNTIYF. The CDR3 nucleotides read TGTGCCAGCAGCTTGATGGGACTTTCCTCTGGAAACACCATATATTTT.

The V and J genes are TRBV10-3 and TRBJ2-7, with 8 bases fitting TRBD1. The junction had 7 bases not matched to a gene; V was cut back by 6 bases and J by 6 bases. CDR3 size: 13 residues. Germline CDR1 ENHRY, CDR2 SYGVKD. The CDR3 here is CAISADRALEQYF. CDR3 bases: TGTGCCATCAGCGCGGACAGGGCGCTCGAGCAGTACTTC.

In its sample, this clonotype was seen many times. The chain links TRBV5-1 to TRBJ1-1, with TRBD1 matching 10 bases. The CDR3 has 15 residues. Unmatched junction bases numbered 3, after V lost 4 bases and J lost 0 bases. Germline V gene data show CDR1 as SGHRS and CDR2 as YFSETQ. DNA of the CDR3: TGCGCCAGCAGCACCGGACAGGGGGTGAACACTGAAGCTTTCTTT. It encodes CASSTGQGVNTEAFF.

The V gene is TRBV9, the J gene TRBJ2-7; TRBD1 matches 9 bases. V shed 3 bases and J 4 bases; nucleotides not matched to a gene: 5. The CDR3 is 14 residues long. In germline, CDR1 is SGDLS, CDR2 YYNGEE. CDR3 in amino acids: CASSDGTGRYEQYF. The CDR3 DNA reads as TGTGCCAGCAGCGACGGGACAGGGAGGTACGAGCAGTACTTC.

This chain connects TRBV7-3 to TRBJ1-4; D is unresolved. Germline CDR1 SGHTA, CDR2 FQGTGA. Trimming cost V 5 bases and J 8 bases, with 6 bases left between them. There are 11 residues in the CDR3. DNA for the CDR3: TGTGCCAGCAGCCGTGAGGAAAAACTGTTTTTT. Translated: CASSREEKLFF.

This clonotype was picked up many times. V gene TRBV7-9 combines with J gene TRBJ2-5, with D possibly TRBD2 on 6 matching bases. V lost 0 bases, J lost 4 bases, and 6 bases lay in between. The CDR3 spans 13 residues. Germline assignment: CDR1 SEHNR and CDR2 FQNEAQ (reference sequence). CDR3 sequence reads: CASSLAGGETQYF. The CDR3 DNA reads TGTGCCAGCAGCTTAGCGGGGGGAGAGACCCAGTACTTC.

V and J are TRBV7-2 and TRBJ1-5; D perhaps matches TRBD1 (5 bases). The V end lost 2 bases, the J end lost 6 bases, and 8 bases lay between the germline ends. The CDR3 has 13 residues. Germline lookup yields CDR1 SGHTA and CDR2 FQGNSA. The CDR3 reads CASSLQGGQPQHF. The CDR3 nucleotides are TGTGCCAGCAGCTTACAGGGAGGTCAGCCCCAGCATTTT.

This clonotype turned up a few times. The chain recombines TRBV28 with TRBJ1-3; a weak D match, TRBD1 (6 bases). This CDR3 region has 14 residues. Germline-derived CDR1 and CDR2 are MDHEN and SYDVKM. V was clipped by 8 bases and J by 2 bases, with 13 bases between them. CDR3 sequence (DNA): TGTGCCAGCTGCCAGGGGCGCGCTGGAAACACCATATATTTT. Amino acids: CASCQGRAGNTIYF.

This clonotype appeared many times. The chain employs TRBV7-8 and TRBJ2-7, with a possible D match to TRBD2 (5 bases). CDR3 size: 18 residues. Germline CDR1 and CDR2: SGHVS and FQNEAQ. V lost 1 base, J lost 2 bases, and 21 bases lay in between. CDR3 bases: TGTGCCAGCAGCTTAGGACCCTCGCAATGGCGGGCACCCTACGAGCAGTACTTC. Translating gives CASSLGPSQWRAPYEQYF.

This clonotype has ten or more counts. The chain couples TRBV2 to TRBJ2-7; possible D gene TRBD2, 6 bases. The germline V and J ends were trimmed by 8 bases and 4 bases, with 21 bases remaining between them. Looked up from germline, CDR1 is SNHLY and CDR2 is FYNNEI. The CDR3 sequence is 15 residues long. CDR3 nucleotide sequence: TGTGCCAGCCGAACTGAGTCGGGAGAGGGTTACGAGCAGTACTTC. Residues: CASRTESGEGYEQYF.

This clonotype occurred many times. The chain joins TRBV7-9 to TRBJ1-1, with D unclear. V lost 5 bases and J 4 bases, leaving 5 bases between the germline ends. Germline V gene sequence: CDR1 SEHNR, CDR2 FQNEAQ (reference sequence). There are 11 residues in the CDR3. CDR3 DNA sequence: TGTGCCAGCAGCATCAGCACTGAAGCTTTCTTT. Translated, it gives CASSISTEAFF.

With respect to this clonotype: An end of the junction does not agree with germline; a read error may underlie this. The chain has TRBV2 and TRBJ2-6, with D possibly being TRBD1 (6 bases). Germline V gives CDR1 SNHLY, CDR2 FYNNEI. This CDR3 comprises 15 residues. In nucleotides, the CDR3 is TGTGCCAGCAGCCAAGGGGGTCCCCCAAGGAGCACTGAAGCTTTC. It is translated as CASSQGGPPRSTEAF.

A note on this clonotype: This may be a read error: a much more frequent sequence differs by one nucleotide. This CDR3 is missing its conserved last phenylalanine or tryptophan, likely due to a read error. The CDR3 sequence is CASSQAPVERAFVESGELFS. The DNA for the CDR3 is TGTGCCAGCAGCCAAGCCCCAGTCGAAAGGGCTTTTGTTGAGTCCGGGGAGCTGTTTTCT. The V and J genes are TRBV12-3 or TRBV12-4 and TRBJ2-2; no clear D gene. The CDR3 loop spans 20 amino acids. Trimming shortened V by 6 bases and J by 6 bases, and 32 bases separated the two germline ends.

At least ten counts were recorded for this clonotype. The chain recombines TRBV2 with TRBJ2-2; D not certain. The CDR3 is 10 amino acids. CDR1 is SNHLY, CDR2 FYNNEI, per germline. V was pared by 7 bases and J by 8 bases, with 5 bases between. CDR3 DNA sequence: TGTGCCAGCATGGGAGGGGAGCTGTTTTTT. Translated, it gives CASMGGELFF.

This clonotype was counted ten times or more. The rearrangement uses TRBV6-1 and TRBJ1-1; TRBD1 agrees at 8 bases. V lost 3 bases to trimming and J lost 4 bases; unmatched junction nucleotides: 7. Germline-derived CDR1 and CDR2 are MNHNS and SASEGT. This CDR3 region has 15 residues. CDR3 residues: CASSDAGTGVTEAFF. CDR3 bases: TGTGCCAGCAGTGATGCCGGGACAGGAGTCACTGAAGCTTTCTTT.

As concerns this clonotype: A much larger clone is a single base away; this may be a read error. The chain employs TRBV12-3 or TRBV12-4 and TRBJ1-5; a weak D match, TRBD1 (6 bases). Between the trimmed V and J ends, which lost 8 bases and 3 bases, there was a span of 14 bases. The CDR3 covers 14 residues. The CDR3 protein is CASVLRDNNQPQHF. In nucleotides, the CDR3 is TGTGCCAGCGTGCTCCGGGACAACAATCAGCCCCAGCATTTT.